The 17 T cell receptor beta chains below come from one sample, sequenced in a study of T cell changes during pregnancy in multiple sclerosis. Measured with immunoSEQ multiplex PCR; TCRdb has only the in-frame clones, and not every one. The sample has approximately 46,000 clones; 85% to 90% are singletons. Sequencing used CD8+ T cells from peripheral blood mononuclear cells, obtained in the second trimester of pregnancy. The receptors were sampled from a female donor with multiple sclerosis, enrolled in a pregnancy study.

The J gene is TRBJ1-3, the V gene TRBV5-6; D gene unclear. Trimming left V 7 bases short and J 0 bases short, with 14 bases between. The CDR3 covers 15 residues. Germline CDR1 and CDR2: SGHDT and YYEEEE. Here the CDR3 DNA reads TGTGCCAGCCAAATGGGAGGAAGCTCTGGAAACACCATATATTTT. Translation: CASQMGGSSGNTIYF.

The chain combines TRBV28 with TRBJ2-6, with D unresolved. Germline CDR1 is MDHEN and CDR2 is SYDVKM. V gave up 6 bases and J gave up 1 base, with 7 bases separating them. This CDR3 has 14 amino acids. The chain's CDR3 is CASSGRSGANVLTF. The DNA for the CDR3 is TGTGCCAGCAGCGGCAGGTCTGGGGCCAACGTCCTGACTTTC.

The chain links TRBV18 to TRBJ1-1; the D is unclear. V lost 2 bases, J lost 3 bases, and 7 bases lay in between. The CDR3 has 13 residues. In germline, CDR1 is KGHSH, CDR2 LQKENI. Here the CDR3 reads CASSPAGYTEAFF. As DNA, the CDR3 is TGTGCCAGCTCACCAGCAGGATACACTGAAGCTTTCTTT.

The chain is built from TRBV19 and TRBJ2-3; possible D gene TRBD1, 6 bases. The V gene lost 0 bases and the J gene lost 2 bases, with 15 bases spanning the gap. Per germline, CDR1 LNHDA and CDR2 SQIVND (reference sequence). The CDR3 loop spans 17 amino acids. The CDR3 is CASSIDPLGTITDTQYF. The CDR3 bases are TGTGCCAGTAGTATAGACCCCCTCGGGACAATCACAGATACGCAGTATTTT. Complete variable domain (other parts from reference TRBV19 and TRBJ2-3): DGGITQSPKYLFRKEGQNVTLSCEQNLNHDAMYWYRQDPGQGLRLIYYSQIVNDFQKGDIAEGYSVSREKKESFPLTVTSAQKNPTAFYLCASSIDPLGTITDTQYFGPGTRLTVL.

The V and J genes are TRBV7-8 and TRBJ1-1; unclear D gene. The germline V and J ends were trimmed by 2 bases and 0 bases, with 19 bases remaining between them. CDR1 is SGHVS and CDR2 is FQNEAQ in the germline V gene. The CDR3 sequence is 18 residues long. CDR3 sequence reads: CASSLYAPGTEMNTEAFF. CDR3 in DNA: TGTGCCAGCAGCTTATACGCCCCGGGTACGGAGATGAACACTGAAGCTTTCTTT. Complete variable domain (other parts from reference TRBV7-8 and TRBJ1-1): GAGVSQSPRYKVAKRGQDVALRCDPISGHVSLFWYQQALGQGPEFLTYFQNEAQLDKSGLPSDRFFAERPEGSVSTLKIQRTQQEDSAVYLCASSLYAPGTEMNTEAFFGQGTRLTVV.

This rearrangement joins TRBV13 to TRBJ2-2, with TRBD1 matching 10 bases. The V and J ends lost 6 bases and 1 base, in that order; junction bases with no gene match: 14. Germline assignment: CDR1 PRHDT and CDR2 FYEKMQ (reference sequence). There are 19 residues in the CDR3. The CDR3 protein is CASRIRDRGRLGNTGELFF. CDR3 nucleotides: TGTGCCAGCAGAATCCGGGACAGGGGCAGATTGGGGAACACCGGGGAGCTGTTTTTT.

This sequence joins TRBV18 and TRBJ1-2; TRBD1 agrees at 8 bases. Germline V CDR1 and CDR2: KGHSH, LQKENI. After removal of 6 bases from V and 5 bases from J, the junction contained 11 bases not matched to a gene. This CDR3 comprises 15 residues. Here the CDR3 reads CASSPGQGRWYGYTF. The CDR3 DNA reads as TGTGCCAGCTCTCCTGGACAGGGTCGCTGGTATGGCTACACCTTC.

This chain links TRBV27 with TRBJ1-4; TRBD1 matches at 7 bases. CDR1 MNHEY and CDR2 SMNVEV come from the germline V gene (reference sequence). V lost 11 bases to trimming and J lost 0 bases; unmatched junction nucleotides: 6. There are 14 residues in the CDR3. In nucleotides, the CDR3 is TGTGCCGGGGGACAGATCCCAACTAATGAAAAACTGTTTTTT. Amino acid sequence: CAGGQIPTNEKLFF.

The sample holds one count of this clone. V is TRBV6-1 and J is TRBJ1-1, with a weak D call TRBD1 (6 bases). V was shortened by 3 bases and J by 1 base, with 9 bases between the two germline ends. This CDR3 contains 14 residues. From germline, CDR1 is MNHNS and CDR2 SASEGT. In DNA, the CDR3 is TGTGCCAGCAGTGACAGGACAGAGAACACTGAAGCTTTCTTT. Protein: CASSDRTENTEAFF.

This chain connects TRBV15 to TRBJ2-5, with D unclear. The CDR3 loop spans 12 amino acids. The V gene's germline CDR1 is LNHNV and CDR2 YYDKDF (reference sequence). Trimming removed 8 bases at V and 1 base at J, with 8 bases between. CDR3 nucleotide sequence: TGTGCCACCCTGGGCGTCCAAGAGACCCAGTACTTC. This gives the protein CATLGVQETQYF.

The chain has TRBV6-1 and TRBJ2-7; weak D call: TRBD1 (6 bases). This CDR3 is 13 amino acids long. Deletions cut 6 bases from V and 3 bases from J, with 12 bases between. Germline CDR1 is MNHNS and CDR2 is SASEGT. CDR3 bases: TGTGCCAGCAGCAGGGGTTTAGGCTACGAGCAGTACTTC. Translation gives CASSRGLGYEQYF.

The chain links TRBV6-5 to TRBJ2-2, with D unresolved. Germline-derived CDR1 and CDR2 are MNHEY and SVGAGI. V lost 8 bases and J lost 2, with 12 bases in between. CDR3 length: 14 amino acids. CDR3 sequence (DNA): TGTGCCAGCTCTGTGAACGGTAACACCGGGGAGCTGTTTTTT. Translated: CASSVNGNTGELFF.

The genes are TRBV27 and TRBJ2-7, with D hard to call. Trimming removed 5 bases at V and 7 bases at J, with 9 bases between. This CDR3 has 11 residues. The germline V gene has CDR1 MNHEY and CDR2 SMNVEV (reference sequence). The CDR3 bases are TGTGCCAGCAGTACCCTCGAGGAGCAGTACTTC. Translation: CASSTLEEQYF.

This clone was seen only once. The CDR3, as DNA: TGCGCCAGCAGCCCCCGGACTAGCGGGGGGGCCACAGATACGCAGTATTTT. It specifies CASSPRTSGGATDTQYF. The chain uses TRBV5-1 and TRBJ2-3; 15 nucleotides align to TRBD2. Trimming cost V 4 bases and J 2 bases; bases outside gene matches: 5. CDR1 SGHRS and CDR2 YFSETQ come from the germline V gene. This CDR3 contains 17 residues.

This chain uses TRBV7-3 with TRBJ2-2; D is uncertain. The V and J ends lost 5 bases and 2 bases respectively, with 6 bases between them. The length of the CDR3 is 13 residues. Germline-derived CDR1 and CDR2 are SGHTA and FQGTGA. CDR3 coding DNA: TGTGCCAGCAGCCCACTTAACACCGGGGAGCTGTTTTTT. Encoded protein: CASSPLNTGELFF.

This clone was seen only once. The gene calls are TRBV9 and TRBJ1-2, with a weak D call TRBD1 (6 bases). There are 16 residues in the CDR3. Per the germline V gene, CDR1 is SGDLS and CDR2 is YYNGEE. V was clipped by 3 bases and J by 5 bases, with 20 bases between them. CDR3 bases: TGTGCCAGCAGCGAGTCAGGGGACCCAGTTTTTTATGGCTACACCTTC. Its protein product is CASSESGDPVFYGYTF.

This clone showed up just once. The chain's CDR3 is CASSGRRGDTEAFF. For the CDR3, the DNA is TGTGCCAGCAGCGGCCGCCGGGGGGACACTGAAGCTTTCTTT. The V gene is TRBV9, the J gene TRBJ1-1; maybe TRBD1 (5 bases). V lost 3 bases and J lost 3, with 12 bases in between. The V gene's germline CDR1 is SGDLS and CDR2 YYNGEE. This CDR3 comprises 14 residues.